The text below deals with one T cell receptor (beta chain). Sample-barcoded 5' priming and a J-beta primer mix drove a second PCR of roughly 7 to 11 cycles. TCRdb called the 5' RACE reads again in MiXCR, with one record for every CDR3 protein. This sample yields 550,000 to 750,000 distinct CDR3 sequences, of which approximately 21% are seen a single time; around 3.4% belongs to the top ten. This specimen comes from a study of blood T cells in healthy people across ages. With 6 bases removed from V and 3 bases from J, the gap between germline ends came to 20 bases. This CDR3 region has 16 residues. Germline assignment: CDR1 MNHNY and CDR2 SVGAGI (reference sequence).

Sequenced material: blood. J is TRBJ2-5 and V is TRBV6-6, with a tentative D call TRBD1 (6 bases). The sequence was collected from a man aged 70 or older in good health. CDR3 protein: CASSYGQTGNKETQYF. CDR3 nucleotides: TGTGCCAGCAGCTATGGACAGACTGGAAACAAAGAGACCCAGTACTTC.